Given below is one T cell receptor (beta chain) in context. The data are from a study of blood T cell repertoires in COVID-19. Background on the study: Sources were T cells, B-cell-depleted T cells, or PBMCs; the material itself was cDNA or gDNA.

This CDR3 has 13 residues. V was pared by 0 bases and J by 6 bases, with 6 bases between. Per germline, CDR1 MRHNA and CDR2 SNTAGT. Clones were sequenced by immunoSEQ multiplex PCR, and TCRdb holds only the in-frame ones, with some missing. The sample lists 120,000 or so clones; 85% to 90% were seen once. V gene TRBV6-4 combines with J gene TRBJ2-1; tentative D call: TRBD2 (6 bases). The receptor's source is a human donor in a cohort sampled during active COVID-19. The sample was peripheral blood. This CDR3 is CASSDSTSNEQFF. In nucleotides, the CDR3 is TGTGCCAGCAGTGACTCGACTAGCAATGAGCAGTTCTTC.